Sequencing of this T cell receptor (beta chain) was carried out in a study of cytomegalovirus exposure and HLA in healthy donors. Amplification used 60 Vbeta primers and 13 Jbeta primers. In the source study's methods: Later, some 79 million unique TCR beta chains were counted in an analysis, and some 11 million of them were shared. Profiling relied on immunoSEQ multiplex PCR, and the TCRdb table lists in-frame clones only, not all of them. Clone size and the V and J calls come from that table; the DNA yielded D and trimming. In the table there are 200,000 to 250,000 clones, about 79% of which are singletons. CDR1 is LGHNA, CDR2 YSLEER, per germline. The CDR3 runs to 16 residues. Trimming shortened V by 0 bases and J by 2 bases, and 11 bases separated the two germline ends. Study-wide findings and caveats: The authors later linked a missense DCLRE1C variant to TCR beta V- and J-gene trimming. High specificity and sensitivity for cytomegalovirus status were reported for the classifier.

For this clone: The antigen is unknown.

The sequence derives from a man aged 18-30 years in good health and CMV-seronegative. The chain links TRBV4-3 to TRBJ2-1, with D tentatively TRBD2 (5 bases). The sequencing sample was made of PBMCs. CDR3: CASSQETASPYNEQFF. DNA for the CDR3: TGCGCCAGCAGCCAAGAAACGGCTAGCCCCTACAATGAGCAGTTCTTC.